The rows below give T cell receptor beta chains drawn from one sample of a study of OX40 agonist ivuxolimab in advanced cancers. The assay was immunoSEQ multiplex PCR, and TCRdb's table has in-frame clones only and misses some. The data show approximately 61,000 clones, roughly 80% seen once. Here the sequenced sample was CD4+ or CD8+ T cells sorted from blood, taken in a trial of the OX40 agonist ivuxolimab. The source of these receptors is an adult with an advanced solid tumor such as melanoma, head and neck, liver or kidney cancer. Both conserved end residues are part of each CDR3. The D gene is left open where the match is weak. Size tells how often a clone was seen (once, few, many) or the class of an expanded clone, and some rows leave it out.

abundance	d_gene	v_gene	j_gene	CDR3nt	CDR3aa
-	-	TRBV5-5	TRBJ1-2	TGTGCCAGCAGCTTTCAGGGATGGGGCGGCTACACCTTC	CASSFQGWGGYTF
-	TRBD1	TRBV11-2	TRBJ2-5	TGTGCCAGCAGTAGGGACAGCCAAGAGACCCAGTACTTC	CASSRDSQETQYF
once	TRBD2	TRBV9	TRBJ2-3	TGTGCCAGCAGCGTAGCGAGTAGCGGGACCCCAGATACGCAGTATTTT	CASSVASSGTPDTQYF
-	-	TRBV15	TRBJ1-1	TGTGCCACCAGCAGAGCCCGGGAGGGGGACACTGAAGCTTTCTTT	CATSRAREGDTEAFF
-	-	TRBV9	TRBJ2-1	TGTGCCAGCAGCGTAGGAGGAACCTCCAATGAGCAGTTCTTC	CASSVGGTSNEQFF
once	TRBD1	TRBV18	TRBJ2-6	TGTGCCAGCTCAGGAAGACCGGGACAGAAAGCCAACGTCCTGACTTTC	CASSGRPGQKANVLTF
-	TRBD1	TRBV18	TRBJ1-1	TGTGCCAGCTTGCCGGGACAGGGGAGAGGTACTGAAGCTTTCTTT	CASLPGQGRGTEAFF
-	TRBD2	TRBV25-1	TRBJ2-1	TGTGCCAGCGGGGGAACGGGACTAGGGGACAATGAGCAGTTCTTC	CASGGTGLGDNEQFF
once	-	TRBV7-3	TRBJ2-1	TGTGCCAGCAGCTTAGAAAGGTACAATGAGCAGTTCTTC	CASSLERYNEQFF
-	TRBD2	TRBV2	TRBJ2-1	TGTGCCAGCAGGACCGAAAGACTAGCGGGGTACAATGAGCAGTTCTTC	CASRTERLAGYNEQFF
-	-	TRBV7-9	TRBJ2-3	TGTGCCAGCAGCTTGTCGAGGGCCGGCCCAGATACGCAGTATTTT	CASSLSRAGPDTQYF
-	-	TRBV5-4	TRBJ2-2	TGTGCCAGCAGCCTGAGGGGGAACACCGGGGAGCTGTTTTTT	CASSLRGNTGELFF
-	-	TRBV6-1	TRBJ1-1	TGTGCCAGCAGTGACTGGGCCGAGGAGGCTTTCTTT	CASSDWAEEAFF
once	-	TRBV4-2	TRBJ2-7	TGTGCCAGCAGCCAATCCCGAGGCGGGTCGTTCTCCTACGAGCAGTACTTC	CASSQSRGGSFSYEQYF
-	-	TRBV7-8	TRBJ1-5	TGTGCCAGCACCCCGGTGACCCGGGGTCAGCCCCAGCATTTT	CASTPVTRGQPQHF
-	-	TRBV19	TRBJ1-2	TGTGCCAGTAGTATAAACGAAGAGCACTATGGCTACACCTTC	CASSINEEHYGYTF
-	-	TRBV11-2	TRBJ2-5	TGTGCCAGCAGCTTCCGGGACGTACGCCAAGAGACCCAGTACTTC	CASSFRDVRQETQYF
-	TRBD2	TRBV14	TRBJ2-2	TGTGCCGTCGGGGAGGGGCTGGCCGGGGAGCTGTTTTTT	CAVGEGLAGELFF
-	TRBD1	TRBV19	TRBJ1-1	TGTGCCAGTAGTATAACAGGGGGGGCCACTGAAGCTTTCTTT	CASSITGGATEAFF
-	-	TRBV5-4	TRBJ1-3	TGTGCCAGCAGCTTGGCTTTACATGGAAACACCATATATTTT	CASSLALHGNTIYF
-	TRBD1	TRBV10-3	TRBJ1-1	TGTGCCACCTCCGACAGGGATCAAACCTCTGAAGCTTTCTTT	CATSDRDQTSEAFF
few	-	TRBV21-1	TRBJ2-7	TGTGCCAGCAGCCCCCGCACAGGGGGCGGGTACGAGCAGTACTTC	CASSPRTGGGYEQYF